The 28 T cell receptor beta chains presented below share a single source sample, sequenced in a study of T cell changes during pregnancy in multiple sclerosis. Data came from immunoSEQ multiplex PCR; TCRdb stores just in-frame clones and leaves some out. The sample has about 120,000 clones; 85% to 95% are singletons. Sequenced here: peripheral blood, sampled before pregnancy. The receptors stem from a female donor with multiple sclerosis, enrolled in a pregnancy study.

The chain joins TRBV11-1 to TRBJ2-7; tentatively, D is TRBD2 (5 bases). Trimming took off 3 bases at V and 0 bases at J, with 9 bases between the two ends. The germline V gene has CDR1 SGHAT and CDR2 FQDESV (reference sequence). The CDR3 is 14 residues long. Here the CDR3 reads CASSFSGSSYEQYF. CDR3 sequence (DNA): TGTGCCAGCAGCTTCTCGGGAAGCTCCTACGAGCAGTACTTC.

This clone has a handful of counts. This chain connects TRBV18 to TRBJ2-7, with TRBD2 matching 10 bases. CDR3 length: 15 residues. The trim removed 5 bases at V and 5 bases at J, leaving 9 bases unmatched. Germline CDR1 and CDR2: KGHSH and LQKENI. Here the CDR3 DNA reads TGTGCCAGCTCATCTAATAGCGGGAGGAGGGACGAGCAGTACTTC. Its translation is CASSSNSGRRDEQYF.

The chain links TRBV28 to TRBJ1-3, with TRBD1 matching 7 bases. The trim removed 2 bases at V and 4 bases at J, leaving 11 bases unmatched. Germline V gene sequence: CDR1 MDHEN, CDR2 SYDVKM. The CDR3 has 17 residues. DNA of the CDR3: TGTGCCAGCAGTTTAATCACAGGGGCAACGTCAGGAAACACCATATATTTT. This sequence encodes CASSLITGATSGNTIYF.

The chain carries TRBV5-4 and TRBJ1-1, with no clear D. Germline CDR1 reads SGHNT; CDR2 reads YYREEE (reference sequence). This CDR3 has 15 amino acids. With 0 bases removed from V and 1 base from J, the gap between germline ends came to 10 bases. This CDR3 is CASSLERAGNTEAFF. DNA for the CDR3: TGTGCCAGCAGCTTGGAGAGGGCGGGGAACACTGAAGCTTTCTTT. Using reference TRBV5-4 and TRBJ1-1 for the parts outside the CDR3, the full variable domain is ETGVTQSPTHLIKTRGQQVTLRCSSQSGHNTVSWYQQALGQGPQFIFQYYREEENGRGNFPPRFSGLQFPNYSSELNVNALELDDSALYLCASSLERAGNTEAFFGQGTRLTVV.

The chain couples TRBV28 to TRBJ2-7, with 9 bases that match TRBD2. The CDR3 is 14 amino acids. CDR1 is MDHEN and CDR2 is SYDVKM in the germline V gene. Unmatched junction bases numbered 1, after V lost 1 base and J lost 3 bases. CDR3 DNA: TGTGCCAGCAGTTTATTGCGGGAGGGCTACGAGCAGTACTTC. As protein: CASSLLREGYEQYF.

V gene TRBV5-4 combines with J gene TRBJ1-1; TRBD1 aligns across 7 bases. Germline CDR1 SGHNT, CDR2 YYREEE (reference sequence). After removal of 3 bases from V and 0 bases from J, the junction contained 5 bases not matched to a gene. The CDR3 contains 15 residues. The CDR3 bases are TGTGCCAGCAGCTGGAACAGGGGATTGAACACTGAAGCTTTCTTT. It translates to CASSWNRGLNTEAFF.

This chain joins TRBV5-1 and TRBJ2-7, with a possible D match to TRBD2 (6 bases). The CDR3 covers 13 residues. V was clipped by 5 bases and J by 3 bases, with 12 bases between them. Germline lookup yields CDR1 SGHRS and CDR2 YFSETQ. This CDR3 reads CASRPTSIYEQYF. In DNA form, the CDR3 reads TGCGCCAGCAGACCGACTAGTATCTACGAGCAGTACTTC.

The rearrangement joins TRBV6-1 to TRBJ1-1, with 9 bases identical to TRBD1. With V trimmed by 3 bases and J by 5 bases, 7 bases remained unmatched. Germline lookup yields CDR1 MNHNS and CDR2 SASEGT. This CDR3 spans 15 amino acids. CDR3 in DNA: TGTGCCAGCAGTGACCCAGGACAGGGGCGTACTGAAGCTTTCTTT. Translation: CASSDPGQGRTEAFF.

V usage is TRBV1 and J usage is TRBJ2-1; no check of the table's D call, TRBD2, against the DNA was made. TRBV1 is a pseudogene. CDR3 length: 18 residues. The CDR3 protein is CTSSQVHRESNSYNEQFF. The CDR3, as DNA: TGCACCAGCAGCCAAGTACACCGGGAGTCGAACTCCTACAATGAGCAGTTCTTC.

The genes are TRBV7-9 and TRBJ1-6; 10 bases fit TRBD1. The CDR3 is 17 amino acids. J lost 1 base, V lost 5 bases, and 5 bases had no gene match. CDR1 is SEHNR, CDR2 FQNEAQ, per germline (reference sequence). The CDR3 loop reads CASSDRGRESYNSPLHF. The CDR3 region has the DNA TGTGCCAGCAGCGACAGGGGGCGAGAATCCTATAATTCACCCCTCCACTTT.

The chain joins TRBV7-8 to TRBJ1-2; possibly TRBD1 for D (5 bases). The V end was cut by 5 bases, the J end by 4 bases, with 8 bases between. Germline-derived CDR1 and CDR2 are SGHVS and FQNEAQ. The CDR3 length is 12 residues. The CDR3 sequence: CASSPDSYGYTF. Written as DNA, the CDR3 is TGTGCCAGCAGCCCCGACAGCTATGGCTACACCTTC.

The rearrangement uses TRBV27 and TRBJ2-7, with D perhaps TRBD1 (6 bases). This CDR3 comprises 14 residues. CDR1 and CDR2 (germline): MNHEY, SMNVEV (reference sequence). Trimming pared 4 bases from V and 1 base from J, leaving 11 bases between. The CDR3 region has the DNA TGTGCCAGCAGTTGGGACAAGACGTCCTACGAGCAGTACTTC. Its protein is CASSWDKTSYEQYF.

The chain uses TRBV2 and TRBJ2-3; 8 bases match TRBD1. This CDR3 contains 13 residues. Germline V gene lookup returns CDR1 SNHLY and CDR2 FYNNEI. Unmatched junction bases numbered 10, after V lost 5 bases and J lost 12 bases. CDR3 DNA: TGTGCCAGCAGTCCCGAACAGGGGGAAGTCCAGTATTTT. It yields the protein CASSPEQGEVQYF.

The chain combines TRBV4-1 with TRBJ1-1; TRBD1 is a possible D gene (6 bases). With 0 bases removed from V and 8 bases from J, the gap between germline ends came to 16 bases. The germline gives CDR1 MGHRA, CDR2 YSYEKL. This CDR3 spans 15 amino acids. The DNA of the CDR3 is TGCGCCAGCAGCCAAGATAGAGGGGGAGAGCGAGAAGCTTTCTTT. Protein: CASSQDRGGEREAFF.

This chain connects TRBV9 to TRBJ2-2; a weak D match, TRBD2 (5 bases). The germline CDR1 and CDR2 sequences are SGDLS and YYNGEE. V dropped 4 bases and J dropped 1 base, with 14 bases sitting between them. This CDR3 contains 16 residues. As DNA, the CDR3 is TGTGCCAGCAGCCTAGACGGGATTAGGAACACCGGGGAGCTGTTTTTT. It codes for CASSLDGIRNTGELFF.

This chain uses TRBV5-6 with TRBJ1-5, with a tentative D call TRBD1 (6 bases). CDR3 length: 15 amino acids. The V gene's germline CDR1 is SGHDT and CDR2 YYEEEE. Trimming took 5 bases from V and 7 from J, leaving 19 bases between them. In DNA, the CDR3 is TGTGCCAGCAGGGGGACACCCTTCGAGGAGCAGCCCCAGCATTTT. It yields the protein CASRGTPFEEQPQHF.

The chain employs TRBV30 and TRBJ1-1, with no clear D. Germline V gives CDR1 GTSNPN, CDR2 SVGIG (reference sequence). The CDR3 has 13 residues. With 0 bases removed from V and 6 bases from J, the gap between germline ends came to 11 bases. The CDR3 bases are TGTGCCTGGAGTGTATATCAGCGTTCTGAAGCTTTCTTT. Translating it yields CAWSVYQRSEAFF.

This chain links TRBV18 with TRBJ2-7; weak D call: TRBD1 (6 bases). The CDR3 runs 12 residues. V lost 4 bases and J lost 5, with 9 bases in between. The germline V gene has CDR1 KGHSH and CDR2 LQKENI. The CDR3 DNA sequence: TGTGCCAGCTCACAGGGGGTACACGAGCAGTACTTC. It codes for CASSQGVHEQYF.

This clone has just one count. The chain recombines TRBV19 with TRBJ2-6; 8 positions match TRBD2. Germline-derived CDR1 and CDR2 are LNHDA and SQIVND (reference sequence). J was trimmed by 11 bases and V by 7 bases; bases with no gene match: 10. The CDR3 consists of 14 residues. CDR3 residues: CASTPGGGGDVLTF. Here the CDR3 DNA reads TGTGCCAGTACTCCCGGGGGGGGAGGGGACGTCCTGACTTTC.

This chain connects TRBV19 to TRBJ2-1; 10 nucleotides align to TRBD1. This CDR3 contains 16 residues. Germline CDR1 is LNHDA and CDR2 is SQIVND (reference sequence). V gave up 5 bases and J gave up 1 base; unmatched junction bases: 5. The CDR3 loop is CASSPWDRGSYNEQFF. CDR3 DNA: TGTGCCAGTAGTCCCTGGGACAGGGGTTCCTACAATGAGCAGTTCTTC.

The genes are TRBV19 and TRBJ1-2; 8 nucleotides line up with TRBD1. The CDR3 loop spans 14 amino acids. Trimming cost V 5 bases and J 4 bases; bases outside gene matches: 6. Germline V gene lookup returns CDR1 LNHDA and CDR2 SQIVND (reference sequence). The CDR3 DNA sequence: TGTGCCAGTAGTGGGACAGGCAACCCCTATGGCTACACCTTC. The encoded protein is CASSGTGNPYGYTF.

V is TRBV15 and J is TRBJ2-7; 9 bases match TRBD1. Trimming cost V 0 bases and J 4 bases; bases outside gene matches: 4. Per germline, CDR1 LNHNV and CDR2 YYDKDF (reference sequence). There are 15 residues in the CDR3. The chain's CDR3 is CATSREGTGNYEQYF. The CDR3 region has the DNA TGTGCCACCAGCAGAGAGGGGACAGGGAATTACGAGCAGTACTTC.

The genes are TRBV14 and TRBJ2-7; 11 nucleotides agree with TRBD1. Germline loops: CDR1 SGHDN, CDR2 FVKESK. CDR3 size: 15 residues. The V gene end was trimmed by 5 bases and the J gene end by 7 bases; junction bases not matched to a gene: 10. The CDR3 loop is CASSFRTGGHGEQYF. Here the CDR3 DNA reads TGTGCCAGCAGCTTCAGGACAGGGGGCCACGGTGAGCAGTACTTC. Complete variable domain (other parts from reference TRBV14 and TRBJ2-7): EAGVTQFPSHSVIEKGQTVTLRCDPISGHDNLYWYRRVMGKEIKFLLHFVKESKQDESGMPNNRFLAERTGGTYSTLKVQPAELEDSGVYFCASSFRTGGHGEQYFGPGTRLTVT.

The chain has TRBV6-5 and TRBJ2-2, with D possibly TRBD1 on 5 matching bases. CDR3 size: 15 residues. The germline V gene has CDR1 MNHEY and CDR2 SVGAGI. The V and J ends lost 3 bases and 4 bases respectively, with 12 bases between them. CDR3 residues: CASSYGSQGTGELFF. DNA for the CDR3: TGTGCCAGCAGTTATGGGTCCCAGGGCACCGGGGAGCTGTTTTTT.

The chain couples TRBV7-9 to TRBJ2-3, with 11 bases aligning to TRBD1. The germline gives CDR1 SEHNR, CDR2 FQNEAQ (reference sequence). This CDR3 comprises 17 residues. V shed 3 bases, J shed 3 bases, and the junction held 8 bases outside the gene matches. CDR3 sequence (DNA): TGTGCCAGCAGCTTCTTAGGACAGGGGGCATGGACAGATACGCAGTATTTT. It encodes CASSFLGQGAWTDTQYF.

The chain joins TRBV7-6 to TRBJ2-7; tentative D call: TRBD1 (5 bases). The CDR3 totals 14 residues. Germline loops: CDR1 SGHVS, CDR2 FNYEAQ. Trimming removed 3 bases from V and 1 base from J, with 10 bases in between. CDR3 residues: CASSFGSGSYEQYF. The DNA for the CDR3 is TGTGCCAGCAGCTTTGGCTCAGGGTCCTACGAGCAGTACTTC. The whole variable domain, remainder taken from reference TRBV7-6 and TRBJ2-7, is GAGVSQSPRYKVTKRGQDVALRCDPISGHVSLYWYRQALGQGPEFLTYFNYEAQQDKSGLPNDRFSAERPEGSISTLTIQRTEQRDSAMYRCASSFGSGSYEQYFGPGTRLTVT.

This chain connects TRBV27 to TRBJ1-3; D call uncertain. With 7 bases removed from V and 2 bases from J, the gap between germline ends came to 15 bases. CDR3 size: 15 residues. In germline, CDR1 is MNHEY, CDR2 SMNVEV (reference sequence). This chain's CDR3 is CASKKTGFPGNTIYF. The CDR3 DNA reads as TGTGCCAGCAAAAAAACGGGATTTCCTGGAAACACCATATATTTT.

The chain recombines TRBV18 with TRBJ2-4; TRBD2 might be the D (5 bases). V was pared by 0 bases and J by 8 bases, with 11 bases between. Germline CDR1 KGHSH, CDR2 LQKENI. This CDR3 is built from 14 residues. CDR3 residues: CASSPPVTGYIQYF. The CDR3 bases are TGTGCCAGCTCACCACCGGTCACGGGGTACATTCAGTACTTC.